Listed here is a single TCR beta chain. The antigen it recognizes is unknown. Within one base of it there is no much larger clone, and no base qualities were kept. The 40 or so donors, aged about 6 to 95 years, were systemically healthy Caucasian individuals from Russia. Each donor gave 8 to 10 milliliters of peripheral blood, drawn into EDTA-treated Vacutainer tubes. Ficoll-Paque density-gradient centrifugation was used to isolate PBMCs, with at least 6.5 million obtained per sample. Total RNA, at least 6 micrograms per sample, was extracted from PBMCs with Trizol reagent. For every donor, an aliquot of PBMCs went through flow cytometry to measure the percentages of naive CD45RAhigh/CD27high T cells. These data are taken from a study of blood T cells in healthy people across ages (dated by TCRdb to the mid-2010s). In the study overall: Template switching captured roughly one uniquely barcoded TCR beta cDNA molecule per two T cells in model experiments. Age-related changes in TCR beta repertoire diversity were measured in the study by deep sequencing normalized with unique cDNA molecular identifiers. Four age groups were formed from the donors: young (average roughly 15 years), middle-aged (more than 35), aged (over 55) and long-lived (less than 85). To avoid experimental bias, donors of different ages were spread randomly across the sequencing lanes. Two additional independent replicas of 1 million unique cDNA reads from the same blood draw were analyzed for two donors (one aged 18 to 30 and one aged 80 or older).

Paper-wide results and their limitations: As age increased, observed TCR beta diversity per million T cells dropped in a roughly linear way, and a significant reduction was already evident by age about 36. Since profiling was done on bulk unsorted PBMCs, naive and antigen-experienced compartments could not be conclusively compared. Donor CMV infection status was unknown, potentially confounding age-related changes in expanded clonotypes. Compared with the aged group, the long-lived group had more naive CD4+ T cells, fewer expanded clones and increased TCR diversity, suggesting age selection. Estimates of total diversity from one million sequenced T cells were regarded as lower bounds and underestimates. A strong correlation was found between observed TCR beta diversity and the percentage of naive T cells measured by flow cytometry.

Spanning cysteine to phenylalanine, the CDR3 consists of 17 amino acids. The retained sequence is limited to the CDR3, 51 bases, with the frame set at the first base. Sequences SGHVS (CDR1) and FNYEAQ (CDR2) are obtained from the germline V gene. Cut back by 0 bases and 2 bases, the V and J ends lie 14 bases apart. Libraries were built with 5' RACE. Sequenced using an Illumina HiSeq 2500. A second about 7 to 11 cycle PCR used a sample-barcoded 5' primer and a J-beta primer mix. Each TCR beta cDNA molecule received a unique molecular identifier from a template-switch 5' adaptor carrying 12 random nucleotides. At least 2.5 million CDR3-containing paired-end reads were obtained from each sample. The Mint cDNA synthesis kit, primed by a TRBC-specific oligonucleotide, was used to synthesize first-strand cDNA from all RNA. Following uracil-DNA glycosylase treatment, a first 18-cycle PCR with universal primers M1SS and BC2_uni_R was performed on all cDNA. In the source study's methods: Normalization of each sample was performed by random selection of 1 million high-quality reads, each carrying a distinct molecular identifier. Instead of being binned into consensus sequences, reads that shared molecular identifiers were thrown out. MiTCR, with a Q25 quality threshold and the strictest error-elimination algorithm, was used for CDR3 identification, clonotype clustering and error correction. Lower-bound total TCR beta diversity was estimated with a nonparametric unseen species model using Euler transformation. TCRdb passed the public sequencing reads through fastp at Q25 and MiXCR, retaining productive beta sequences. Identical CDR3 protein sequences are pooled into one entry, listed with their most common genes and DNA. TCRdb's processing, not the authors', yielded these V and J calls. In this sample the table shows almost 1 million distinct CDR3 sequences, roughly 51% of which occur a single time. The top ten hold around 21% of the sample.

Input material: blood. This receptor was obtained from an older woman in good health. The rearranged chain carries TRBV7-6 and TRBJ2-1; the D gene is perhaps TRBD2, on 6 matching bases. The DNA is TGTGCCAGCAGCTTAGCGCACGTGGGAGGCGCCTACAATGAGCAGTTCTTC. Its protein product is CASSLAHVGGAYNEQFF.